A single sample gave rise to the 18 T cell receptor beta chains below, sequenced in a study of CD8+CD57+ T cells in acquired aplastic anemia. Whoever was chosen for sequencing had shown CD8+CD57+ cell expansion by flow cytometry. TCR beta VDJ and CDR3 were profiled, and genomic DNA was the template. TCRdb independently ran MiXCR on the reads; one entry per CDR3 protein. The data contain under 350,000 distinct CDR3 sequences, approximately 57% of them seen just once; the ten biggest clones take up around 1.2%. Sequencing used sorted CD4+, CD8+, or CD8+CD57+ T cells (not recorded which) from PBMCs. The origin of the receptors is a human donor with aplastic anemia.

In this sample, this clonotype turned up a few times. The chain employs TRBV20-1 and TRBJ2-2; a possible D gene is TRBD1 (6 bases). Germline assignment: CDR1 DFQATT and CDR2 SNEGSKA (reference sequence). Trimming cost V 2 bases and J 3 bases, with 10 bases left between them. The CDR3 length is 14 residues. DNA for the CDR3: TGCAGTGCTAGAAGTGCAGGGGACACCGGGGAGCTGTTTTTT. Translating it yields CSARSAGDTGELFF.

The chain links TRBV6-9 to TRBJ2-3, with D possibly being TRBD2 (6 bases). Trimming took 5 bases from V and 1 from J, leaving 16 bases between them. The CDR3 loop spans 16 amino acids. Germline loops: CDR1 MNHGY, CDR2 SVAAGI. The CDR3 nucleotides are TGTGCCAGCAGTGATTTTTGGGGGGACGGCACAGATACGCAGTATTTT. Translation gives CASSDFWGDGTDTQYF.

With regard to this clonotype: This likely comes from a read error, as the CDR3 has no conserved phenylalanine or tryptophan at its end. This chain links TRBV20-1 with TRBJ2-5, with a possible D match to TRBD1 (6 bases). Germline assignment: CDR1 DFQATT and CDR2 SNEGSKA (reference sequence). Deletions cut 5 bases from V and 0 bases from J, with 13 bases between. This CDR3 region has 14 residues. The CDR3 spells CSARGQTYQETQYS. CDR3 nucleotide sequence: TGCAGTGCTCGAGGACAGACCTACCAAGAGACCCAGTACTCC.

The chain couples TRBV12-3 or TRBV12-4 to TRBJ1-1; TRBD1 agrees at 7 bases. The V gene end was trimmed by 6 bases and the J gene end by 7 bases; junction bases not matched to a gene: 5. This CDR3 spans 12 amino acids. The CDR3 here is CASSPGTVEAFF. In nucleotides, the CDR3 is TGTGCCAGCAGCCCCGGGACAGTTGAAGCTTTCTTT.

This chain connects TRBV10-3 to TRBJ1-1; 8 bases map to TRBD1. In germline, CDR1 is ENHRY, CDR2 SYGVKD. This CDR3 spans 14 amino acids. V lost 4 bases, J lost 5 bases, and 6 bases stayed unmatched. The CDR3 here is CAISGTGGNTEAFF. CDR3 nucleotides: TGTGCCATCAGTGGTACAGGGGGAAATACTGAAGCTTTCTTT.

The chain employs TRBV28 and TRBJ1-1; unclear D gene. The V gene's germline CDR1 is MDHEN and CDR2 SYDVKM. This CDR3 comprises 14 residues. Trimming cost V 7 bases and J 4 bases, with 16 bases left between them. The CDR3 sequence is CASTASVRGTEAFF. Written as DNA, the CDR3 is TGTGCCAGCACCGCGTCGGTGCGGGGCACTGAAGCTTTCTTT.

The chain uses TRBV24-1 and TRBJ1-1, with a weak D call TRBD1 (5 bases). With 0 bases removed from V and 14 bases from J, the gap between germline ends came to 12 bases. The CDR3 totals 12 residues. The germline gives CDR1 KGHDR, CDR2 SFDVKD. Written as DNA, the CDR3 is TGTGCCACCAGTGATTTGCGGGGGGTGACCTTCTTT. Protein: CATSDLRGVTFF.

This clonotype was seen ten or more times. This chain links TRBV7-9 with TRBJ1-4; D uncertain. The CDR3 runs to 13 residues. Trimming cost V 1 base and J 6 bases, with 6 bases left between them. Germline CDR1 and CDR2: SEHNR and FQNEAQ (reference sequence). This CDR3 reads CASSLGTDEKLFF. The CDR3 region has the DNA TGTGCCAGCAGCTTAGGTACAGATGAAAAACTGTTTTTT.

This clonotype was picked up many times. CDR3 region: CASSYSSASSYEQYF. For the CDR3, the DNA is TGTGCCAGCAGTTACTCTAGCGCCTCATCCTACGAGCAGTACTTC. V is TRBV6-5 and J is TRBJ2-7; possible D gene TRBD2, 5 bases. Germline CDR1 is MNHEY and CDR2 is SVGAGI. This CDR3 region has 15 residues. The V and J ends lost 0 bases and 1 base respectively, with 10 bases between them.

This clonotype was seen repeatedly, ten times or more. V and J are TRBV6-2 or TRBV6-3 and TRBJ1-3, with D possibly TRBD1 on 5 matching bases. V was trimmed by 8 bases and J by 0 bases, leaving 11 bases between them. Germline V lookup: CDR1 MNHEY, CDR2 SVGEGT. This CDR3 is 14 amino acids long. CDR3 region: CASGGVDSGNTIYF. CDR3 in DNA: TGTGCCAGCGGAGGGGTGGACTCTGGAAACACCATATATTTT.

This clonotype was observed a handful of times. The chain is built from TRBV19 and TRBJ1-6; TRBD1 matches 8 bases. J was trimmed by 10 bases and V by 3 bases; bases with no gene match: 5. Germline CDR1 is LNHDA and CDR2 is SQIVND (reference sequence). This CDR3 region has 14 residues. The CDR3 region has the DNA TGTGCCAGTAGTATCAGGGGGCCTGGATCACCCCTCCACTTT. As protein: CASSIRGPGSPLHF. The full variable domain, in which reference TRBV19 and TRBJ1-6 provide the parts outside the CDR3, is DGGITQSPKYLFRKEGQNVTLSCEQNLNHDAMYWYRQDPGQGLRLIYYSQIVNDFQKGDIAEGYSVSREKKESFPLTVTSAQKNPTAFYLCASSIRGPGSPLHFGNGTRLTVT.

J is TRBJ2-7 and V is TRBV20-1, with 7 positions matching TRBD1. The junction had 5 bases not matched to a gene; V was cut back by 5 bases and J by 1 base. This CDR3 comprises 13 residues. Germline V lookup: CDR1 DFQATT, CDR2 SNEGSKA (reference sequence). Here the CDR3 reads CSAWTGTSYEQYF. The CDR3 DNA follows: TGCAGTGCTTGGACAGGTACTTCCTACGAGCAGTACTTC.

The chain joins TRBV14 to TRBJ2-7; D is ambiguous. The V end lost 1 base, the J end lost 5 bases, and 9 bases lay between the germline ends. The CDR3 is 13 residues long. From germline, CDR1 is SGHDN and CDR2 FVKESK. For the CDR3, the DNA is TGTGCCAGCAGCCAAGCTCAGGCGGACGAGCAGTACTTC. Amino acids: CASSQAQADEQYF.

V is TRBV11-2 and J is TRBJ2-7; 9 bases match TRBD2. CDR1 SGHAT and CDR2 FQNNGV come from the germline V gene. The CDR3 extends over 14 amino acids. The J segment lost 5 bases and the V segment lost 5 bases, leaving 7 bases of the junction unmatched. CDR3 sequence: CASSPLSGSHEQYF. The CDR3 DNA follows: TGTGCCAGCAGCCCCCTTAGCGGGAGCCACGAGCAGTACTTC.

This sequence joins TRBV9 and TRBJ2-3; 9 bases line up with TRBD2. The germline V gene has CDR1 SGDLS and CDR2 YYNGEE. The CDR3 runs to 16 residues. V was pared by 4 bases and J by 8 bases, with 14 bases of the junction left unmatched. CDR3: CASSPGLAAPRATQYF. The CDR3 bases are TGTGCCAGCAGCCCGGGACTAGCCGCCCCAAGAGCTACGCAGTATTTT.

The chain carries TRBV11-2 and TRBJ2-6; D unresolved. Per the germline V gene, CDR1 is SGHAT and CDR2 is FQNNGV. The V gene lost 3 bases and the J gene lost 0 bases, with 6 bases spanning the gap. The CDR3 extends over 15 amino acids. The CDR3 bases are TGTGCCAGCAGCTTTCCGTGCTCTGGGGCCAACGTCCTGACTTTC. Amino acids: CASSFPCSGANVLTF.

The V gene is TRBV7-8, the J gene TRBJ1-2; D uncertain. The germline V and J ends were trimmed by 1 base and 8 bases, with 14 bases remaining between them. This CDR3 comprises 14 residues. Germline-derived CDR1 and CDR2 are SGHVS and FQNEAQ. CDR3 sequence reads: CASSLVGRREGYTF. The CDR3 nucleotides are TGTGCCAGCAGCTTAGTTGGCCGTCGGGAAGGCTACACCTTC.

The rearrangement links TRBV2 to TRBJ2-5; D is tentatively TRBD1 or TRBD2 (5 bases each). The end of the DNA aligns better with TRBJ2-7, so the J call may be wrong. The CDR3 sequence is 15 residues long. Germline V gene data show CDR1 as SNHLY and CDR2 as FYNNEI. The DNA for the CDR3 is TGTGCCAGCAGTTACGTCGGGACCGACTCCTACGAGCAGTACTTC. Translated: CASSYVGTDSYEQYF.